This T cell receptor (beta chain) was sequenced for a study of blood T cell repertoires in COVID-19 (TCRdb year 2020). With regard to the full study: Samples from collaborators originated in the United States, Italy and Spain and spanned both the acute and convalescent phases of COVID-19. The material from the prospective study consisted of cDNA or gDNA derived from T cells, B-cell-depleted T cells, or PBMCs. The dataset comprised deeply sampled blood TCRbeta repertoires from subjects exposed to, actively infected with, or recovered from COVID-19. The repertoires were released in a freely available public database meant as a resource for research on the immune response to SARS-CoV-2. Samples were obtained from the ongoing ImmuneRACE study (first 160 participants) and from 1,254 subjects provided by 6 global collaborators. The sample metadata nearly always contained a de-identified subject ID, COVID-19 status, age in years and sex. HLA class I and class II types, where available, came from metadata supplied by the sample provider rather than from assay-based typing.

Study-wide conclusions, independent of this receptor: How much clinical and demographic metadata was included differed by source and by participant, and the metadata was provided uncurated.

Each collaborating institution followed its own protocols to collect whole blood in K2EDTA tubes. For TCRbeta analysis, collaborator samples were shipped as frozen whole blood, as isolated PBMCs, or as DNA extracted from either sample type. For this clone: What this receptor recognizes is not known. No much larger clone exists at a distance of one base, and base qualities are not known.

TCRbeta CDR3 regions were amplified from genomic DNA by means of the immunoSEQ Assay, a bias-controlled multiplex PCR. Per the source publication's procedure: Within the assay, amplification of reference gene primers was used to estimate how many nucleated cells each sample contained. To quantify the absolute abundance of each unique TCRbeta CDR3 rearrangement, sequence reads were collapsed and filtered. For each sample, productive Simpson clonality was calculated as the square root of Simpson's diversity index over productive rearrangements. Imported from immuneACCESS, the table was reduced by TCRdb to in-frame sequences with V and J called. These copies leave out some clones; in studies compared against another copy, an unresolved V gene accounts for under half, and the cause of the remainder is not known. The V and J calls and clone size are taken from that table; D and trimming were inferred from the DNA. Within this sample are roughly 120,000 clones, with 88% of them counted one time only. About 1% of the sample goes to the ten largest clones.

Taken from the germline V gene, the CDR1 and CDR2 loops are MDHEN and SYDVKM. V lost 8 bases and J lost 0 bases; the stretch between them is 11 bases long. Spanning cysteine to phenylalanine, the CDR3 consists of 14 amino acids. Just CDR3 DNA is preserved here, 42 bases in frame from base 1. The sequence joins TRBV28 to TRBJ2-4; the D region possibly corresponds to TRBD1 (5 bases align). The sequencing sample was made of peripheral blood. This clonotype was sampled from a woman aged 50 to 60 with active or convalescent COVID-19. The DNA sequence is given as TGTGCCAGCGACGCAGGGCTAGCCAAAAACATTCAGTACTTC. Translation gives CASDAGLAKNIQYF. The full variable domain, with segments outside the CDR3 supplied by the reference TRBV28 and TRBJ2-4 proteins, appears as DVKVTQSSRYLVKRTGEKVFLECVQDMDHENMFWYRQDPGLGLRLIYFSYDVKMKEKGDIPEGYSVSREKKERFSLILESASTNQTSMYLCASDAGLAKNIQYFGAGTRLSVL.